A single sample is the source of the 21 T cell receptor beta chains below, sequenced in a study of shared clonotypes between healthy human individuals. Sequencing used immunoSEQ multiplex PCR; TCRdb keeps in-frame clones, though not all of them. The sample has about 580,000 clones; 95% to 98% are singletons. It was CD45RO-negative cells, positively selected for CCR7, that made up naive CD8 cells, with terminally differentiated effector memory CD45RA+ cells excluded. The sample was naive CD8+ T cells sorted from blood. Receptors originate from a young man in good health.

The rearrangement joins TRBV7-9 to TRBJ2-7; D gene unclear. V lost 3 bases to trimming and J lost 3 bases, with 9 bases between them. The CDR3 totals 13 residues. CDR1 is SEHNR, CDR2 FQNEAQ, per germline (reference sequence). The CDR3 sequence is CASSLTENYEQYF. In nucleotides, the CDR3 is TGTGCCAGCAGCTTGACCGAAAACTACGAGCAGTACTTC. The variable domain in full, with the rest retrieved from reference TRBV7-9 and TRBJ2-7, is DTGVSQNPRHKITKRGQNVTFRCDPISEHNRLYWYRQTLGQGPEFLTYFQNEAQLEKSRLLSDRFSAERPKGSFSTLEIQRTEQGDSAMYLCASSLTENYEQYFGPGTRLTVT.

This chain uses TRBV4-3 with TRBJ2-7; 11 nucleotides agree with TRBD2. V lost 6 bases to trimming and J lost 4 bases; unmatched junction nucleotides: 8. The CDR3 sequence is 15 residues long. Per germline, CDR1 LGHNA and CDR2 YSLEER. CDR3 amino acids: CASSPSLAGGYEQYF. CDR3 coding DNA: TGCGCCAGCAGTCCCTCGCTAGCGGGAGGTTACGAGCAGTACTTC.

This chain links TRBV14 with TRBJ2-7, with 8 bases identical to TRBD1. Trimming cost V 5 bases and J 2 bases; bases outside gene matches: 5. Germline lookup yields CDR1 SGHDN and CDR2 FVKESK. The CDR3 loop spans 14 amino acids. CDR3 loop: CASSFGTGPYEQYF. As DNA, the CDR3 is TGTGCCAGCAGCTTTGGGACAGGCCCCTACGAGCAGTACTTC.

The rearrangement uses TRBV29-1 and TRBJ2-3; 7 bases are shared with TRBD2. This CDR3 is 13 amino acids long. Looked up from germline, CDR1 is SQVTM and CDR2 is ANQGSEA. V gave up 4 bases and J gave up 2 bases; unmatched junction bases: 3. The CDR3 loop is CSVGLADTDTQYF. DNA for the CDR3: TGCAGCGTTGGCCTAGCGGACACAGATACGCAGTATTTT.

On this clone itself: Other nucleotide sequences from this sample produce the same CDR3. The V and J genes are TRBV27 and TRBJ2-3; D is undetermined. In germline, CDR1 is MNHEY, CDR2 SMNVEV (reference sequence). This CDR3 contains 15 residues. V dropped 5 bases and J dropped 0 bases, with 12 bases sitting between them. This CDR3 reads CASSPGTASTDTQYF. In nucleotides, the CDR3 is TGTGCCAGCAGTCCAGGCACGGCTAGCACAGATACGCAGTATTTT.

Points on this clone: At the DNA level, this CDR3 is encoded by other sequences in the same sample as well. V and J are TRBV27 and TRBJ2-5; D gene ambiguous. The CDR3 is made up of 13 amino acids. Deletions cut 2 bases from V and 0 bases from J, with 4 bases between. Per germline, CDR1 MNHEY and CDR2 SMNVEV (reference sequence). The CDR3 nucleotides read TGTGCCAGCAGTTTAATCGACCAAGAGACCCAGTACTTC. As protein: CASSLIDQETQYF.

The CDR3: CASSRLGPNNEQFF. The CDR3 region has the DNA TGTGCCAGCAGCCGCCTCGGACCAAACAATGAGCAGTTCTTC. The rearrangement joins TRBV11-3 to TRBJ2-1, with no clear D. V was cut by 5 bases and J by 5 bases, with 13 bases left in between. CDR3 size: 14 residues. CDR1 and CDR2 (germline): SGHNT, YENEEA.

This sequence joins TRBV19 and TRBJ2-7; weak D call: TRBD1 (6 bases). Germline CDR1 LNHDA, CDR2 SQIVND (reference sequence). V lost 5 bases, J lost 4 bases, and 15 bases lay in between. There are 14 residues in the CDR3. The CDR3 bases are TGTGCCAGTAGTGTGACAGGAGTCGGATACGAGCAGTACTTC. The encoded protein is CASSVTGVGYEQYF.

The rearrangement joins TRBV4-3 to TRBJ2-1, with TRBD2 matching 11 bases. This CDR3 has 18 amino acids. The germline V gene encodes CDR1 LGHNA and CDR2 YSLEER. V lost 3 bases, J lost 1 base, and 8 bases stayed unmatched. Here the CDR3 reads CASSHLPGTSGSYNEQFF. CDR3 bases: TGCGCCAGCAGCCACCTCCCGGGGACTAGCGGATCCTACAATGAGCAGTTCTTC.

The rearrangement uses TRBV7-9 and TRBJ1-5; unclear D gene. The germline V gene encodes CDR1 SEHNR and CDR2 FQNEAQ (reference sequence). The length of the CDR3 is 14 residues. V was shortened by 5 bases and J by 3 bases, with 11 bases between the two germline ends. The chain's CDR3 is CASSQGKFNQPQHF. The CDR3 nucleotides are TGTGCCAGCAGCCAAGGGAAGTTCAATCAGCCCCAGCATTTT.

This clone was detected only once. The chain joins TRBV27 to TRBJ2-7; D unclear. Germline V gives CDR1 MNHEY, CDR2 SMNVEV (reference sequence). This CDR3 contains 13 residues. V dropped 6 bases and J dropped 1 base, with 10 bases sitting between them. The CDR3 protein is CASRRKLSYEQYF. The CDR3 bases are TGTGCCAGCAGACGAAAGCTATCCTACGAGCAGTACTTC.

The chain carries TRBV27 and TRBJ2-7; 10 nucleotides agree with TRBD1. V dropped 1 base and J dropped 3; count of bases not matched to a gene: 6. The CDR3 is made up of 16 amino acids. Germline V lookup: CDR1 MNHEY, CDR2 SMNVEV (reference sequence). For the CDR3, the DNA is TGTGCCAGCAGTTTATACCAGGACAGGGGGTACTACGAGCAGTACTTC. Its translation is CASSLYQDRGYYEQYF.

This clone is a singleton in its sample. The chain carries TRBV6-1 and TRBJ2-7; D assignment may be TRBD1 or TRBD2 (6 bases each). Germline CDR1 reads MNHNS; CDR2 reads SASEGT. V was shortened by 5 bases and J by 3 bases, with 11 bases between the two germline ends. The CDR3 spans 13 residues. CDR3 region: CASSQGTHYEQYF. The CDR3 nucleotides read TGTGCCAGCAGTCAGGGGACTCACTACGAGCAGTACTTC.

The chain is built from TRBV19 and TRBJ2-1, with D uncertain. V was pared by 2 bases and J by 0 bases, with 8 bases between. This CDR3 spans 15 amino acids. Germline V gene data show CDR1 as LNHDA and CDR2 as SQIVND (reference sequence). The CDR3 nucleotides read TGTGCCAGTAGTATATTTGGAAGCTCCTACAATGAGCAGTTCTTC. It yields the protein CASSIFGSSYNEQFF.

The gene calls are TRBV7-9 and TRBJ1-1, with 7 nucleotides matching TRBD1. The CDR3 totals 13 residues. V trimming: 1 base; J trimming: 6 bases; junction bases outside the gene matches: 2. The V gene's germline CDR1 is SEHNR and CDR2 FQNEAQ (reference sequence). The CDR3 DNA follows: TGTGCCAGCAGCTTAGGAGGGACAGCTGAAGCTTTCTTT. Amino acid sequence: CASSLGGTAEAFF.

This chain connects TRBV7-9 to TRBJ2-4; D ambiguous. Germline V gene lookup returns CDR1 SEHNR and CDR2 FQNEAQ (reference sequence). Trimming left V 1 base short and J 9 bases short, with 10 bases between. The CDR3 is 13 residues long. The CDR3 DNA is TGTGCCAGCAGCTTAGATGTGGGCCCCATTCAGTACTTC. It specifies CASSLDVGPIQYF.

This chain links TRBV4-1 with TRBJ2-3, with 9 bases aligning to TRBD2. Germline CDR1 MGHRA, CDR2 YSYEKL. The V segment lost 4 bases and the J segment 9 bases; nucleotides outside the gene matches: 11. There are 15 residues in the CDR3. The CDR3 loop is CASSLGLASADTQYF. In DNA, the CDR3 is TGCGCCAGCAGCCTCGGACTAGCGAGCGCCGACACGCAGTATTTT.

About this clone itself: This same CDR3 is encoded by further DNA sequences in the sample. V gene TRBV4-2 combines with J gene TRBJ2-3; 9 positions match TRBD2. The CDR3 has 15 residues. Unmatched junction bases numbered 1, after V lost 2 bases and J lost 1 base. Germline V lookup: CDR1 LGHNA, CDR2 YNFKEQ. For the CDR3, the DNA is TGTGCCAGCAGCCAACGGACTAGCGGCACAGATACGCAGTATTTT. It codes for CASSQRTSGTDTQYF.

V usage is TRBV7-9 and J usage is TRBJ2-7; perhaps D is TRBD1 or TRBD2 (5 bases each). The V end lost 11 bases, the J end lost 4 bases, and 18 bases lay between the germline ends. The germline V gene has CDR1 SEHNR and CDR2 FQNEAQ (reference sequence). The CDR3 has 13 amino acids. The CDR3 DNA follows: TGTGCCTCCTCCGGGGCCACCCCTTACGAGCAGTACTTC. Encoded protein: CASSGATPYEQYF.

This sequence joins TRBV7-9 and TRBJ1-4; D uncertain. CDR1 SEHNR and CDR2 FQNEAQ come from the germline V gene (reference sequence). Trimming shortened V by 1 base and J by 8 bases, and 20 bases separated the two germline ends. CDR3 length: 17 residues. The CDR3 loop is CASSLGGLVEVEEKLFF. The DNA for the CDR3 is TGTGCCAGCAGCTTAGGCGGCCTTGTGGAGGTTGAGGAAAAACTGTTTTTT.

This CDR3 reads CASSSAARRDPYEKLFF. The CDR3 region has the DNA TGTGCCAGCAGCTCCGCGGCCAGAAGGGACCCTTATGAAAAACTGTTTTTT. V gene TRBV11-2 combines with J gene TRBJ1-4, with D perhaps matching TRBD1 (5 bases). The length of the CDR3 is 17 residues. V was pared by 4 bases and J by 6 bases, with 21 bases between. Germline CDR1 reads SGHAT; CDR2 reads FQNNGV.